Each of the 23 T cell receptor beta chains below was sequenced from the same sample in a study of blood T cell repertoires in COVID-19. Some clones are missing from TCRdb's copy, which holds only in-frame ones; the method was immunoSEQ multiplex PCR. The sample records about 62,000 clones, around 74% being singletons. The sequenced material came from peripheral blood. All receptors derive from a woman in her forties or fifties with active or convalescent COVID-19.

The gene calls are TRBV25-1 and TRBJ1-5, with D maybe TRBD1 (5 bases). Germline values: CDR1 MGHDK, CDR2 SYGVNS. The CDR3 loop spans 14 amino acids. Trimming took off 8 bases at V and 0 bases at J, with 11 bases between the two ends. As DNA, the CDR3 is TGTGCCAGCCTTGGACATTATAGCAATCAGCCCCAGCATTTT. This encodes CASLGHYSNQPQHF.

The V gene is TRBV5-4, the J gene TRBJ1-1, with D perhaps TRBD1 (5 bases). Trimming took off 6 bases at V and 10 bases at J, with 19 bases between the two ends. The CDR3 is 13 amino acids. The germline V gene encodes CDR1 SGHNT and CDR2 YYREEE (reference sequence). CDR3 nucleotide sequence: TGTGCCAGCACCCAATCGGTAGGCGGGGGAGCTTTCTTT. Translating gives CASTQSVGGGAFF. Full variable domain (remainder filled in from reference TRBV5-4 and TRBJ1-1): ETGVTQSPTHLIKTRGQQVTLRCSSQSGHNTVSWYQQALGQGPQFIFQYYREEENGRGNFPPRFSGLQFPNYSSELNVNALELDDSALYLCASTQSVGGGAFFGQGTRLTVV.

The chain couples TRBV10-3 to TRBJ2-3; no clear D. The CDR3 has 12 amino acids. Germline V gene data show CDR1 as ENHRY and CDR2 as SYGVKD. V shed 4 bases and J shed 2 bases, with 4 bases lying between them. The CDR3 nucleotides read TGTGCCATCAGTGCCTTCACAGATACGCAGTATTTT. Its translation: CAISAFTDTQYF.

This rearrangement joins TRBV19 to TRBJ2-1; 8 bases are a match to TRBD2. The CDR3 loop spans 16 amino acids. In germline, CDR1 is LNHDA, CDR2 SQIVND (reference sequence). The trim removed 4 bases at V and 0 bases at J, leaving 5 bases unmatched. CDR3 coding DNA: TGTGCCAGTAGTAGGACTAGCCGTAGCTCCTACAATGAGCAGTTCTTC. This encodes CASSRTSRSSYNEQFF. The whole variable domain, remainder taken from reference TRBV19 and TRBJ2-1, is DGGITQSPKYLFRKEGQNVTLSCEQNLNHDAMYWYRQDPGQGLRLIYYSQIVNDFQKGDIAEGYSVSREKKESFPLTVTSAQKNPTAFYLCASSRTSRSSYNEQFFGPGTRLTVL.

The J gene is TRBJ2-5, the V gene TRBV27, with 8 bases identical to TRBD1. CDR3 length: 14 residues. CDR1 is MNHEY and CDR2 is SMNVEV in the germline V gene (reference sequence). J lost 2 bases, V lost 5 bases, and 4 bases had no gene match. CDR3 in DNA: TGTGCCAGCAGTCCCAGGGGGCCTCAAGAGACCCAGTACTTC. As protein: CASSPRGPQETQYF.

The genes are TRBV15 and TRBJ1-5; D gene ambiguous. Looked up from germline, CDR1 is LNHNV and CDR2 is YYDKDF (reference sequence). This CDR3 is built from 14 residues. Trimming stripped 3 bases from V and 11 bases from J, with 17 bases between. The CDR3 DNA follows: TGTGCCACCAGCAGCCCCCTCCATAGACTCGCCCAGCATTTT. It translates to CATSSPLHRLAQHF.

This clone was observed a few times. As DNA, the CDR3 is TGTGCCAGCAGCCAACGGGGGCGCGGGGGGAACACCGGGGAGCTGTTTTTT. It yields the protein CASSQRGRGGNTGELFF. The chain combines TRBV4-2 with TRBJ2-2, with D perhaps matching TRBD2 (7 bases). V was shortened by 2 bases and J by 1 base, with 14 bases between the two germline ends. Germline-derived CDR1 and CDR2 are LGHNA and YNFKEQ. This CDR3 contains 17 residues.

The chain uses TRBV3-1 (or the pseudogene TRBV3-2) and TRBJ2-7, with D possibly matching TRBD1 (6 bases). With 1 base removed from V and 4 bases from J, the gap between germline ends came to 14 bases. This CDR3 is 15 amino acids long. CDR1 is LGHDT and CDR2 is YNNKEL in the germline V gene (reference sequence). The chain's CDR3 is CASSQAFGGPYEQYF. As DNA, the CDR3 is TGTGCCAGCAGCCAAGCATTTGGGGGCCCTTACGAGCAGTACTTC.

This clone qualifies as medium-sized. The chain uses TRBV4-1 and TRBJ1-1; D is perhaps TRBD1 (6 bases). This CDR3 comprises 15 residues. CDR1 is MGHRA and CDR2 is YSYEKL in the germline V gene. The V gene lost 1 base and the J gene lost 0 bases, with 9 bases spanning the gap. This chain's CDR3 is CASSQADSMNTEAFF. In nucleotides, the CDR3 is TGCGCCAGCAGCCAAGCGGACAGTATGAACACTGAAGCTTTCTTT.

This clone showed up many times. This chain joins TRBV4-1 and TRBJ1-2; 8 bases map to TRBD1. The length of the CDR3 is 16 residues. Per germline, CDR1 MGHRA and CDR2 YSYEKL. The V and J ends lost 0 bases and 4 bases, in that order; junction bases with no gene match: 7. The CDR3 DNA follows: TGCGCCAGCAGCCAAGAATCCAGGGGGCTTGGCTATGGCTACACCTTC. Translation: CASSQESRGLGYGYTF.

V usage is TRBV9 and J usage is TRBJ2-1; D may be TRBD2 (6 bases). Germline CDR1 is SGDLS and CDR2 is YYNGEE. The CDR3 consists of 11 residues. Trimming took 9 bases from V and 8 from J, leaving 12 bases between them. For the CDR3, the DNA is TGTGCCATGGGGGAGGAGGATGAGCAGTTCTTC. The encoded protein is CAMGEEDEQFF. The full variable domain, completed using reference TRBV9 and TRBJ2-1, is DSGVTQTPKHLITATGQRVTLRCSPRSGDLSVYWYQQSLDQGLQFLIQYYNGEERAKGNILERFSAQQFPDLHSELNLSSLELGDSALYFCAMGEEDEQFFGPGTRLTVL.

The chain is built from TRBV4-2 and TRBJ2-3; D gene uncertain. Germline V lookup: CDR1 LGHNA, CDR2 YNFKEQ. Trimming took 2 bases from V and 2 from J, leaving 23 bases between them. The CDR3 contains 19 residues. This chain's CDR3 is CASSQPLPFPSPHTDTQYF. Written as DNA, the CDR3 is TGTGCCAGCAGCCAACCCCTCCCCTTCCCGAGCCCTCACACAGATACGCAGTATTTT.

The chain carries TRBV29-1 and TRBJ1-5; 9 bases fit TRBD1. This CDR3 comprises 14 residues. With V trimmed by 6 bases and J by 2 bases, 5 bases remained unmatched. In germline, CDR1 is SQVTM, CDR2 ANQGSEA. CDR3 residues: CSVITGGGNQPQHF. CDR3 sequence (DNA): TGCAGCGTCATCACAGGGGGCGGCAATCAGCCCCAGCATTTT.

The J gene is TRBJ2-7, the V gene TRBV5-1; 8 bases align to TRBD2. CDR3 length: 14 amino acids. Trimming at V came to 0 bases and at J to 3 bases, leaving 2 bases not matched to a gene. CDR1 is SGHRS and CDR2 is YFSETQ in the germline V gene. Written as DNA, the CDR3 is TGCGCCAGCAGCTTGGTTGCGGGGGGCTACGAGCAGTACTTC. Amino acids: CASSLVAGGYEQYF.

The rearrangement links TRBV19 to TRBJ2-1, with 14 bases lining up with TRBD2. This CDR3 has 16 residues. From germline, CDR1 is LNHDA and CDR2 SQIVND (reference sequence). With V trimmed by 4 bases and J by 8 bases, 7 bases remained unmatched. CDR3 sequence (DNA): TGTGCCAGTAGTAGGGGACTAGCGGGAGACTTCGATGAGCAGTTCTTC. This gives the protein CASSRGLAGDFDEQFF.

The chain recombines TRBV28 with TRBJ2-1, with 9 bases lining up with TRBD2. Germline CDR1 reads MDHEN; CDR2 reads SYDVKM. The CDR3 totals 13 residues. V lost 6 bases and J lost 5; bases outside the gene matches: 2. CDR3 region: CASRTSGNNEQFF. CDR3 DNA: TGTGCCAGCAGGACTAGCGGAAACAATGAGCAGTTCTTC.

The rearrangement links TRBV4-3 to TRBJ2-5; 12 nucleotides match TRBD2. The CDR3 has 17 residues. The germline V gene has CDR1 LGHNA and CDR2 YSLEER. The V and J ends lost 0 bases and 7 bases, in that order; junction bases with no gene match: 9. The chain's CDR3 is CASSQELAGGPRGTQYF. The DNA of the CDR3 is TGCGCCAGCAGCCAAGAGCTAGCGGGAGGGCCGAGAGGGACCCAGTACTTC.

The V gene is TRBV5-1, the J gene TRBJ1-6, with 8 bases aligning to TRBD1. CDR1 is SGHRS and CDR2 is YFSETQ in the germline V gene. V lost 2 bases to trimming and J lost 7 bases; unmatched junction nucleotides: 8. The length of the CDR3 is 16 residues. CDR3 in DNA: TGCGCCAGCAGCTTCCAGGGGGCAGCGGGGAATTCACCCCTCCACTTT. This gives the protein CASSFQGAAGNSPLHF. The whole variable domain, remainder taken from reference TRBV5-1 and TRBJ1-6, is KAGVTQTPRYLIKTRGQQVTLSCSPISGHRSVSWYQQTPGQGLQFLFEYFSETQRNKGNFPGRFSGRQFSNSRSEMNVSTLELGDSALYLCASSFQGAAGNSPLHFGNGTRLTVT.

This chain joins TRBV6-5 and TRBJ1-1; D gene uncertain. The V and J ends lost 6 bases and 6 bases respectively, with 14 bases between them. CDR1 is MNHEY and CDR2 is SVGAGI in the germline V gene. The CDR3 consists of 13 residues. Here the CDR3 DNA reads TGTGCCAGCAGGCGGGGTCTAACATCTGAAGCTTTCTTT. This sequence encodes CASRRGLTSEAFF.

This chain links TRBV6-5 with TRBJ2-3; D is possibly TRBD2 (6 bases). This CDR3 has 14 residues. Trimming took 4 bases from V and 3 from J, leaving 11 bases between them. Per the germline V gene, CDR1 is MNHEY and CDR2 is SVGAGI. CDR3 protein: CASSLWRDTDTQYF. In DNA, the CDR3 is TGTGCCAGCAGTTTATGGCGGGATACAGATACGCAGTATTTT.

J is TRBJ2-7 and V is TRBV5-1, with D possibly being TRBD2 (5 bases). Germline assignment: CDR1 SGHRS and CDR2 YFSETQ. This CDR3 is 14 amino acids long. V was pared by 4 bases and J by 3 bases, with 14 bases between. The CDR3 is CASSGGSTIYEQYF. CDR3 DNA: TGCGCCAGCAGCGGAGGTAGTACTATCTACGAGCAGTACTTC.

The genes are TRBV5-5 and TRBJ2-3, with D unclear. Trimming left V 0 bases short and J 3 bases short, with 11 bases between. This CDR3 region has 15 residues. CDR1 and CDR2 (germline): SGHKS, YYEKEE (reference sequence). The CDR3 DNA sequence: TGTGCCAGCAGCTTGGCCTTTCTAGGAACAGATACGCAGTATTTT. This gives the protein CASSLAFLGTDTQYF.

Concerning this clone itself: Other DNA sequences in this specimen translate into the identical CDR3. This sequence joins TRBV6-2 or TRBV6-3 and TRBJ1-2, with 7 bases that match TRBD1. The V gene end was trimmed by 5 bases and the J gene end by 5 bases; junction bases not matched to a gene: 8. Germline V lookup: CDR1 MNHEY, CDR2 SVGEGT. The CDR3 totals 14 residues. CDR3 coding DNA: TGTGCCAGCAGTCCAAAGGGGGCATTGTATGGCTACACCTTC. It encodes CASSPKGALYGYTF.